The 26 T cell receptor beta chains below were found in one sample sequenced in a study of T-cell memory formation after mild COVID-19. MiXCR, applied by TCRdb to the 5' RACE reads, yields one record per CDR3 protein. Altogether around 140,000 distinct CDR3 sequences are present, almost 25% being singletons, with the ten largest covering approximately 25%. The material sequenced was PBMCs or a T cell subset sorted from them (not recorded which). All receptors come from an adult woman who had mild COVID-19 (a few samples of this study predate the infection). Cell type and time point are not known.

The chain couples TRBV4-1 to TRBJ2-1; D call uncertain. Per the germline V gene, CDR1 is MGHRA and CDR2 is YSYEKL. Trimming took off 0 bases at V and 8 bases at J, with 11 bases between the two ends. This CDR3 has 14 residues. CDR3 protein: CASSQEDQIDEQFF. DNA for the CDR3: TGCGCCAGCAGCCAAGAGGACCAGATAGATGAGCAGTTCTTC.

The table lists this clonotype with a count of one. The chain has TRBV9 and TRBJ2-7, with D unresolved. This CDR3 has 15 residues. Deletions cut 0 bases from V and 0 bases from J, with 10 bases between. Germline CDR1 reads SGDLS; CDR2 reads YYNGEE. The CDR3 nucleotides read TGTGCCAGCAGCGTAGGTCCAGCGAGCTCCTACGAGCAGTACTTC. Protein: CASSVGPASSYEQYF.

The table lists this clonotype with a few counts. The V gene is TRBV11-3, the J gene TRBJ2-1; either TRBD1 or TRBD2 may fit D (7 bases each). V gave up 5 bases and J gave up 8 bases, with 16 bases separating them. The germline V gene has CDR1 SGHNT and CDR2 YENEEA. This CDR3 is 14 amino acids long. Here the CDR3 DNA reads TGTGCCAGCAGCCACGGACTAGGGGGCGATGAGCAGTTCTTC. It specifies CASSHGLGGDEQFF. Using reference TRBV11-3 and TRBJ2-1 for the parts outside the CDR3, the full variable domain is EAGVVQSPRYKIIEKKQPVAFWCNPISGHNTLYWYLQNLGQGPELLIRYENEEAVDDSQLPKDRFSAERLKGVDSTLKIQPAELGDSAVYLCASSHGLGGDEQFFGPGTRLTVL.

The chain employs TRBV7-9 and TRBJ1-2; D is undetermined. Germline CDR1 SEHNR, CDR2 FQNEAQ (reference sequence). The V gene lost 5 bases and the J gene lost 5 bases, with 15 bases spanning the gap. This CDR3 has 14 residues. The CDR3 region has the DNA TGTGCCAGCAGCCACCCAGGAGGGTCTTATGGCTACACCTTC. Residues: CASSHPGGSYGYTF.

This chain joins TRBV27 and TRBJ2-7, with D possibly matching TRBD2 (6 bases). Looked up from germline, CDR1 is MNHEY and CDR2 is SMNVEV (reference sequence). The CDR3 consists of 14 residues. V was shortened by 7 bases and J by 0 bases, with 13 bases between the two germline ends. CDR3 bases: TGTGCCAGCAATAGCGGCTACAGCTCCTACGAGCAGTACTTC. It is translated as CASNSGYSSYEQYF.

This chain uses TRBV20-1 with TRBJ2-3; D perhaps matches TRBD1 (6 bases). The germline V gene has CDR1 DFQATT and CDR2 SNEGSKA (reference sequence). V was pared by 7 bases and J by 1 base, with 18 bases between. This CDR3 comprises 15 residues. The CDR3, as DNA: TGCAGTGTCGGGACGGTGGGGGCTCGCACAGATACGCAGTATTTT. Its translation is CSVGTVGARTDTQYF.

This clonotype appeared a few times. This sequence joins TRBV4-1 and TRBJ2-1; no reliable D call. CDR1 and CDR2 (germline): MGHRA, YSYEKL. The CDR3 contains 12 residues. V was pared by 0 bases and J by 10 bases, with 7 bases between. The CDR3 loop is CASSQDPGEQFF. The CDR3 coding sequence is TGCGCCAGCAGCCAAGATCCCGGGGAGCAGTTCTTC.

This chain uses TRBV7-8 with TRBJ2-1, with D uncertain. Germline V CDR1 and CDR2: SGHVS, FQNEAQ. V lost 3 bases, J lost 0 bases, and 6 bases lay in between. There are 14 residues in the CDR3. CDR3: CASSLESSYNEQFF. The CDR3 DNA reads TGTGCCAGCAGCTTGGAAAGCTCCTACAATGAGCAGTTCTTC.

This clonotype has more than one count but fewer than ten. V and J are TRBV4-3 and TRBJ2-1; D might be TRBD2 (6 bases). V dropped 0 bases and J dropped 2 bases, with 11 bases sitting between them. This CDR3 is built from 16 residues. Germline-derived CDR1 and CDR2 are LGHNA and YSLEER. The CDR3 loop reads CASSQDLRGTYNEQFF. The CDR3 DNA reads as TGCGCCAGCAGCCAAGATCTTCGCGGGACCTACAATGAGCAGTTCTTC.

CDR3 protein: CATSAPGDRNYEQYF. CDR3 in DNA: TGTGCCACCAGTGCACCGGGGGACAGGAACTACGAGCAGTACTTC. The rearrangement uses TRBV24-1 and TRBJ2-7; the match to TRBD1 covers 8 bases. Germline assignment: CDR1 KGHDR and CDR2 SFDVKD. J gave up 3 bases and V 5 bases, and 8 bases lay outside the gene matches. The CDR3 length is 15 residues.

This clonotype was counted a few times. The chain links TRBV9 to TRBJ2-7; 7 nucleotides agree with TRBD2. V shed 7 bases and J 5 bases; nucleotides not matched to a gene: 12. The germline CDR1 and CDR2 sequences are SGDLS and YYNGEE. This CDR3 spans 14 amino acids. For the CDR3, the DNA is TGTGCCAGCGGGGAGGGACCTTCAGGGCACGAGCAGTACTTC. Amino acids: CASGEGPSGHEQYF.

This clonotype was seen a handful of times. V gene TRBV7-9 combines with J gene TRBJ2-1; 9 nucleotides match TRBD2. Germline CDR1 is SEHNR and CDR2 is FQNEAQ (reference sequence). Losses at the gene ends were 2 bases for V and 0 bases for J; bases not matched to a gene: 14. This CDR3 comprises 20 residues. The CDR3 loop reads CASSLRPSGVRRGSYNEQFF. CDR3 sequence (DNA): TGTGCCAGCAGCTTAAGGCCTAGCGGGGTCAGGAGGGGCTCCTACAATGAGCAGTTCTTC.

The chain carries TRBV12-3 or TRBV12-4 and TRBJ2-2; D possibly corresponds to TRBD2 (6 bases). Trimming pared 8 bases from V and 7 bases from J, leaving 11 bases between. CDR3 length equals 12 residues. CDR3 coding DNA: TGTGCCAGCGGAGGGCCGGGCGGGGAGCTGTTTTTT. It is translated as CASGGPGGELFF.

CDR3 coding DNA: TGTGCCAGCAGCTTAGGGACAATCGAGCAGTACTTC. Translated, it gives CASSLGTIEQYF. This chain connects TRBV11-2 to TRBJ2-7; a weak D match, TRBD1 (5 bases). CDR1 and CDR2 (germline): SGHAT, FQNNGV. The CDR3 is 12 amino acids. V dropped 1 base and J dropped 6 bases, with 7 bases sitting between them.

A few counts support this clonotype. V is TRBV4-1 and J is TRBJ2-7; 7 nucleotides line up with TRBD1. J was trimmed by 12 bases and V by 4 bases; bases with no gene match: 12. Germline CDR1 MGHRA, CDR2 YSYEKL. The CDR3 is 13 residues long. The chain's CDR3 is CASSPAGETGMYF. DNA of the CDR3: TGCGCCAGCAGCCCAGCAGGGGAGACAGGGATGTACTTC.

This clonotype was recorded a few times. The V call is TRBV6-1, the J call TRBJ1-5; D gene ambiguous. This CDR3 comprises 17 residues. Germline V CDR1 and CDR2: MNHNS, SASEGT. Trimming cost V 4 bases and J 0 bases, with 16 bases left between them. The CDR3 reads CASSGTEPLLSNQPQHF. Here the CDR3 DNA reads TGTGCCAGCAGTGGGACCGAACCCCTCCTTAGCAATCAGCCCCAGCATTTT.

This clonotype came up a few times. The chain is built from TRBV20-1 and TRBJ2-7, with 9 bases fitting TRBD1. CDR1 and CDR2 (germline): DFQATT, SNEGSKA (reference sequence). V was pared by 5 bases and J by 4 bases, with 12 bases of the junction left unmatched. CDR3 length: 15 residues. The CDR3 region is CSALVIGTGQYEQYF. The CDR3 nucleotides read TGCAGTGCTCTAGTTATCGGGACAGGGCAATACGAGCAGTACTTC.

This clonotype has only a few counts. The gene calls are TRBV7-3 and TRBJ2-6, with unresolved D. This CDR3 spans 15 amino acids. Between the trimmed V and J ends, which lost 5 bases and 4 bases, there was a span of 12 bases. Germline V lookup: CDR1 SGHTA, CDR2 FQGTGA. CDR3 amino acids: CASSPLLSGANVLTF. CDR3 coding DNA: TGTGCCAGCAGCCCGCTCCTTTCCGGGGCCAACGTCCTGACTTTC.

This clonotype has a handful of counts. V is TRBV9 and J is TRBJ1-1; TRBD1 is a possible D gene (6 bases). The CDR3 is made up of 17 amino acids. The V gene lost 3 bases and the J gene lost 5 bases, with 23 bases spanning the gap. From germline, CDR1 is SGDLS and CDR2 YYNGEE. CDR3 amino acids: CASSAHPGGQGFTEAFF. For the CDR3, the DNA is TGTGCCAGCAGCGCCCATCCCGGGGGGCAGGGGTTTACTGAAGCTTTCTTT.

The gene calls are TRBV5-6 and TRBJ1-6; 12 positions agree with TRBD1. The germline CDR1 and CDR2 sequences are SGHDT and YYEEEE. The trim removed 4 bases at V and 6 bases at J, leaving 8 bases unmatched. The CDR3 covers 17 residues. The CDR3 sequence: CASSRGQGATVNSPLHF. For the CDR3, the DNA is TGTGCCAGCAGCAGGGGACAGGGGGCAACTGTTAATTCACCCCTCCACTTT. Full variable domain (outside the CDR3, taken from reference TRBV5-6 and TRBJ1-6): DAGVTQSPTHLIKTRGQQVTLRCSPKSGHDTVSWYQQALGQGPQFIFQYYEEEERQRGNFPDRFSGHQFPNYSSELNVNALLLGDSALYLCASSRGQGATVNSPLHFGNGTRLTVT.

This clonotype was observed a handful of times. The chain recombines TRBV12-3 or TRBV12-4 with TRBJ1-2; D may be TRBD1 (6 bases). Trimming stripped 4 bases from V and 4 bases from J, with 13 bases between. The CDR3 length is 14 residues. This chain's CDR3 is CASSWTVQGYGYTF. CDR3 coding DNA: TGTGCCAGCAGTTGGACAGTCCAAGGCTATGGCTACACCTTC.

The rearrangement uses TRBV7-2 and TRBJ1-1; 8 nucleotides line up with TRBD1. Germline V gives CDR1 SGHTA, CDR2 FQGNSA. This CDR3 contains 15 residues. V lost 1 base, J lost 4 bases, and 5 bases stayed unmatched. In nucleotides, the CDR3 is TGTGCCAGCAGCTTAGTTGCAGGGGGCCTCACTGAAGCTTTCTTT. It specifies CASSLVAGGLTEAFF.

This chain links TRBV9 with TRBJ2-1, with D tentatively TRBD1 (5 bases). V lost 0 bases and J lost 8, with 18 bases in between. The CDR3 covers 16 residues. In germline, CDR1 is SGDLS, CDR2 YYNGEE. The CDR3, as DNA: TGTGCCAGCAGCGTAGGCACCCGGCCCCAGGGTGATGAGCAGTTCTTC. Amino acids: CASSVGTRPQGDEQFF.

This chain joins TRBV19 and TRBJ2-3; a weak D match, TRBD2 (6 bases). The germline V and J ends were trimmed by 10 bases and 9 bases, with 17 bases remaining between them. The germline V gene encodes CDR1 LNHDA and CDR2 SQIVND (reference sequence). The CDR3 has 12 amino acids. CDR3 sequence: CATRTTRGTQYF. The CDR3 bases are TGTGCCACGAGGACAACCCGGGGGACGCAGTATTTT. Complete variable domain (other parts from reference TRBV19 and TRBJ2-3): DGGITQSPKYLFRKEGQNVTLSCEQNLNHDAMYWYRQDPGQGLRLIYYSQIVNDFQKGDIAEGYSVSREKKESFPLTVTSAQKNPTAFYLCATRTTRGTQYFGPGTRLTVL.

Ten or more counts support this clonotype. V gene TRBV12-3 or TRBV12-4 combines with J gene TRBJ1-5, with 9 bases aligning to TRBD1. This CDR3 has 15 amino acids. V shed 3 bases, J shed 6 bases, and the junction held 6 bases outside the gene matches. This chain's CDR3 is CASSFTGQGSQPQHF. For the CDR3, the DNA is TGTGCCAGCAGTTTTACGGGACAGGGCAGTCAGCCCCAGCATTTT.

The chain is built from TRBV29-1 and TRBJ2-1, with D perhaps matching TRBD2 (5 bases). Trimming took off 4 bases at V and 3 bases at J, with 10 bases between the two ends. The CDR3 length is 13 residues. Germline-derived CDR1 and CDR2 are SQVTM and ANQGSEA. For the CDR3, the DNA is TGCAGCGTTGCTGGGAGCAACTACAATGAGCAGTTCTTC. This encodes CSVAGSNYNEQFF.